This TCR beta chain stems from a study of cytomegalovirus exposure and HLA in healthy donors. PCR involved 60 Vbeta and 13 Jbeta primers. Assay: immunoSEQ multiplex PCR; the TCRdb copy retains only in-frame clones and omits some. Of some 130,000 clones in the sample, over 50% were seen once. This clone was found a few times. Germline CDR1 and CDR2: SGHNT and YYREEE (reference sequence). This CDR3 has 14 residues. V dropped 2 bases and J dropped 2 bases, with 8 bases sitting between them. Material for sequencing was PBMCs. The TCR was taken from a human donor in good health. The rearrangement links TRBV5-4 to TRBJ1-3; D is unclear. The CDR3, as DNA: TGTGCCAGCAGCTTAACCACAACTGGAAACACCATATATTTT. Encoded protein: CASSLTTTGNTIYF.